These 18 T cell receptor beta chains were sequenced from one sample in a study of blood T cell repertoires in COVID-19. Sequencing used immunoSEQ multiplex PCR; TCRdb keeps in-frame clones, though not all of them. Counted here are about 150,000 clones, about four fifths occurring once; the ten biggest clones make up more than 2%. The specimen was peripheral blood. All receptors derive from a man aged 70 or older with acute or convalescent COVID-19.

This chain joins TRBV6-5 and TRBJ2-2; a possible D gene is TRBD1 (5 bases). Germline CDR1 MNHEY, CDR2 SVGAGI. CDR3 length: 14 residues. Trimming removed 8 bases from V and 3 bases from J, with 13 bases in between. The CDR3 loop reads CASARQSHTGELFF. The CDR3, as DNA: TGTGCCAGCGCCCGACAGAGCCACACCGGGGAGCTGTTTTTT.

The rearrangement uses TRBV5-1 and TRBJ2-1; 11 bases map to TRBD2. The CDR3 extends over 17 amino acids. In germline, CDR1 is SGHRS, CDR2 YFSETQ. J was trimmed by 9 bases and V by 1 base; bases with no gene match: 12. The CDR3 here is CASSLTYSGGASSEQFF. CDR3 sequence (DNA): TGCGCCAGCAGCTTGACCTATAGCGGGGGGGCATCAAGTGAGCAGTTCTTC.

This rearrangement joins TRBV5-1 to TRBJ2-5; D ambiguous. The CDR3 loop spans 15 amino acids. CDR1 and CDR2 (germline): SGHRS, YFSETQ. The ends were cut back, 0 bases at V and 4 bases at J, with 13 bases in the middle. CDR3 sequence reads: CASSLAAEFRETQYF. DNA for the CDR3: TGCGCCAGCAGCTTGGCTGCGGAGTTCAGAGAGACCCAGTACTTC.

This chain joins TRBV3-1 (or the pseudogene TRBV3-2) and TRBJ2-1; TRBD2 matches 8 bases. V was pared by 0 bases and J by 15 bases, with 7 bases of the junction left unmatched. CDR1 and CDR2 (germline): LGHDT, YNNKEL (reference sequence). This CDR3 contains 13 residues. This CDR3 reads CASSQDRAGAGFF. Here the CDR3 DNA reads TGTGCCAGCAGCCAAGATAGAGCGGGGGCCGGGTTCTTC.

The genes are TRBV19 and TRBJ2-6; TRBD2 is a possible D gene (5 bases). CDR1 and CDR2 (germline): LNHDA, SQIVND (reference sequence). V was pared by 9 bases and J by 2 bases, with 14 bases between. CDR3 size: 15 residues. In DNA form, the CDR3 reads TGTGCCAGCAGGACCGGGAACCCTGGGGCCAACGTCCTGACTTTC. This translates into CASRTGNPGANVLTF.

This clone appeared a single time. This rearrangement joins TRBV18 to TRBJ1-6, with 9 bases lining up with TRBD1. The CDR3 totals 15 residues. Germline lookup yields CDR1 KGHSH and CDR2 LQKENI. V shed 6 bases and J 7 bases; nucleotides not matched to a gene: 7. CDR3 nucleotide sequence: TGTGCCAGCTCGCCGGGGACAGGGAGCAATTCACCCCTCCACTTT. Translation gives CASSPGTGSNSPLHF.

The rearrangement links TRBV6-5 to TRBJ1-4; D call uncertain. V was clipped by 6 bases and J by 0 bases, with 8 bases between them. From germline, CDR1 is MNHEY and CDR2 SVGAGI. CDR3 length: 14 amino acids. For the CDR3, the DNA is TGTGCCAGCAGCACCGGGGCAACTAATGAAAAACTGTTTTTT. Protein sequence: CASSTGATNEKLFF.

The chain carries TRBV27 and TRBJ1-5, with a possible D match to TRBD1 (5 bases). The V gene lost 4 bases and the J gene lost 4 bases, with 8 bases spanning the gap. Germline-derived CDR1 and CDR2 are MNHEY and SMNVEV (reference sequence). The CDR3 is 13 residues long. The CDR3 protein is CASSWGGNQPQHF. CDR3 sequence (DNA): TGTGCCAGCAGTTGGGGCGGTAATCAGCCCCAGCATTTT.

The V gene is TRBV5-1, the J gene TRBJ2-1; 7 positions match TRBD1. This CDR3 spans 19 amino acids. The junction had 16 bases not matched to a gene; V was cut back by 4 bases and J by 0 bases. Germline loops: CDR1 SGHRS, CDR2 YFSETQ. The CDR3 protein is CASSHRQGVPSGSYNEQFF. The CDR3 DNA reads TGCGCCAGCAGCCATCGGCAGGGGGTTCCAAGCGGCTCCTACAATGAGCAGTTCTTC.

The genes are TRBV15 and TRBJ2-5; the match to TRBD1 covers 8 bases. V gave up 3 bases and J gave up 0 bases; unmatched junction bases: 9. Germline CDR1 is LNHNV and CDR2 is YYDKDF (reference sequence). CDR3 length: 17 amino acids. This CDR3 reads CATSSRRGQAHQETQYF. The CDR3 bases are TGTGCCACCAGCAGCCGGCGGGGACAGGCCCACCAAGAGACCCAGTACTTC.

J is TRBJ2-5 and V is TRBV7-2; a weak D match, TRBD1 (6 bases). The CDR3 sequence is 18 residues long. Germline V gives CDR1 SGHTA, CDR2 FQGNSA. Trimming left V 2 bases short and J 5 bases short, with 24 bases between. CDR3: CASSLRRLGRGVSETQYF. CDR3 nucleotides: TGTGCCAGCAGCTTAAGGCGGTTAGGCAGGGGCGTATCGGAGACCCAGTACTTC.

The chain employs TRBV28 and TRBJ2-5, with 10 bases aligning to TRBD1. The CDR3 consists of 14 residues. Trimming took 3 bases from V and 4 from J; bases not matched to a gene: 2. Germline loops: CDR1 MDHEN, CDR2 SYDVKM. CDR3 bases: TGTGCCAGCAGTTTGTGGGACAGGGGAGAGACCCAGTACTTC. Translation: CASSLWDRGETQYF.

The chain links TRBV27 to TRBJ2-7; tentative D call: TRBD2 (5 bases). CDR3 length: 15 amino acids. V lost 2 bases and J lost 4, with 15 bases in between. Per germline, CDR1 MNHEY and CDR2 SMNVEV (reference sequence). The DNA for the CDR3 is TGTGCCAGCAGTTTAGGCATGGGAGTTCGGTACGAGCAGTACTTC. Translating gives CASSLGMGVRYEQYF.

This clone was seen more than once but under ten times. The chain is built from TRBV5-1 and TRBJ2-7, with a tentative D call TRBD2 (7 bases). The CDR3 covers 17 residues. Germline V CDR1 and CDR2: SGHRS, YFSETQ. Deletions cut 2 bases from V and 0 bases from J, with 18 bases between. This CDR3 reads CASSFSPGGPSSYEQYF. In DNA, the CDR3 is TGCGCCAGCAGCTTCTCCCCCGGGGGGCCAAGCTCCTACGAGCAGTACTTC. The variable domain in full, completed from reference TRBV5-1 and TRBJ2-7, reads KAGVTQTPRYLIKTRGQQVTLSCSPISGHRSVSWYQQTPGQGLQFLFEYFSETQRNKGNFPGRFSGRQFSNSRSEMNVSTLELGDSALYLCASSFSPGGPSSYEQYFGPGTRLTVT.

The chain combines TRBV9 with TRBJ2-1; TRBD1 aligns across 10 bases. V shed 4 bases, J shed 4 bases, and the junction held 5 bases outside the gene matches. This CDR3 is built from 15 residues. Germline CDR1 is SGDLS and CDR2 is YYNGEE. The CDR3 region is CASSSGQGVYNEQFF. The CDR3 coding sequence is TGTGCCAGCAGCTCCGGACAGGGGGTTTACAATGAGCAGTTCTTC. The variable domain in full, completed from reference TRBV9 and TRBJ2-1, reads DSGVTQTPKHLITATGQRVTLRCSPRSGDLSVYWYQQSLDQGLQFLIQYYNGEERAKGNILERFSAQQFPDLHSELNLSSLELGDSALYFCASSSGQGVYNEQFFGPGTRLTVL.

This rearrangement joins TRBV6-5 to TRBJ2-1; 7 bases are a match to TRBD2. Germline lookup yields CDR1 MNHEY and CDR2 SVGAGI. With 4 bases clipped from V and 7 bases from J, the junction kept 13 bases outside the gene matches. The CDR3 loop spans 16 amino acids. The CDR3 protein is CASSSGPGAGRNEQFF. As DNA, the CDR3 is TGTGCCAGCAGTTCGGGTCCGGGAGCGGGACGGAATGAGCAGTTCTTC.

This clone appeared a few times. This chain connects TRBV12-3 or TRBV12-4 to TRBJ2-1, with D possibly matching TRBD2 (5 bases). The ends were cut back, 6 bases at V and 2 bases at J, with 8 bases in the middle. The length of the CDR3 is 13 residues. As DNA, the CDR3 is TGTGCCAGCAGGGCGGAGGCCTACAATGAGCAGTTCTTC. Translated: CASRAEAYNEQFF.

V usage is TRBV6-5 and J usage is TRBJ1-5; no definite D call. Germline CDR1 is MNHEY and CDR2 is SVGAGI. Trimming cost V 6 bases and J 5 bases, with 11 bases left between them. The CDR3 consists of 13 residues. The CDR3 bases are TGTGCCAGCAGCCGCGGGCCCCATCAGCCCCAGCATTTT. As protein: CASSRGPHQPQHF.